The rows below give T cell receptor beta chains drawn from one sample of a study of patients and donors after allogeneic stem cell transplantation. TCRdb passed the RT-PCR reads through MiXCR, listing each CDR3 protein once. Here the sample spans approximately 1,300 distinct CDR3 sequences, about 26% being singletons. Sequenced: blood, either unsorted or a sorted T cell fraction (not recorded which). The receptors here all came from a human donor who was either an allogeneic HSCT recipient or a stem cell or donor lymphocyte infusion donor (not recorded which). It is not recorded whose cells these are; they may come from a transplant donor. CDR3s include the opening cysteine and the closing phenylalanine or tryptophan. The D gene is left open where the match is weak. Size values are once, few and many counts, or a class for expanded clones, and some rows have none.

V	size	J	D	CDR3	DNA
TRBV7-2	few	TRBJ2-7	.	CASSLLPYEQYF	TGTGCCAGCAGCCTCTTACCCTACGAGCAGTACTTC
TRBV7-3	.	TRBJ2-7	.	CASSLSGTDEQYF	TGTGCCAGCAGCTTATCCGGGACGGACGAGCAGTACTTC
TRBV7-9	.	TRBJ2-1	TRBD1	CASSLGTGLYNEQFF	TGTGCCAGCAGCTTAGGGACAGGTCTCTACAATGAGCAGTTCTTC
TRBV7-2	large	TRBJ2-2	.	CASSFAGELFF	TGTGCCAGCAGCTTCGCCGGGGAGCTGTTTTTT
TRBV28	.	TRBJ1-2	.	CASSWVLYGYTF	TGTGCCAGCAGTTGGGTGCTTTATGGCTACACCTTC
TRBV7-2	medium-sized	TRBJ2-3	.	CASSLSQDTQYF	TGTGCCAGCAGCCTCTCACAAGATACGCAGTATTTT
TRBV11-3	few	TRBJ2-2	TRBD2	CASSRLAGGTGELFF	TGTGCCAGCAGCAGACTAGCGGGAGGCACCGGGGAGCTGTTTTTT
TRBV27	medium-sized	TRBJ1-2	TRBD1	CASSSGTGGYYGYTF	TGTGCCAGCAGTTCCGGGACAGGGGGCTACTATGGCTACACCTTC
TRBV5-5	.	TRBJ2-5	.	CASSPRLSQETQYF	TGTGCCAGCAGCCCGAGGCTGTCCCAAGAGACCCAGTACTTC
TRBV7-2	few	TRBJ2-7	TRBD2	CASSVGPLAEVYEQYF	TGTGCCAGCAGCGTAGGACCTCTAGCGGAGGTCTACGAGCAGTACTTC
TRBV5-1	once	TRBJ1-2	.	CASSLLSSDLLSYGYTF	TGCGCCAGCAGCTTGTTGTCGTCGGACCTACTCTCCTATGGCTACACCTTC
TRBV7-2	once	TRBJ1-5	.	CASSLVINQPQHF	TGTGCCAGCAGCTTGGTGATTAATCAGCCCCAGCATTTT
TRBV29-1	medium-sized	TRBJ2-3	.	CSAGEDTQYF	TGCAGCGCAGGGGAAGATACGCAGTATTTT
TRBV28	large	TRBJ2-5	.	CASSQAYQETQYF	TGTGCCAGCAGTCAAGCGTACCAAGAGACCCAGTACTTC
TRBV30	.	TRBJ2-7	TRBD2	CAWSLPRASGSYEQYF	TGTGCCTGGAGTCTGCCCCGCGCTAGCGGCTCCTACGAGCAGTACTTC
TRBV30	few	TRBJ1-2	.	CAWSTPSYGYTF	TGTGCCTGGAGTACCCCCAGCTATGGCTACACCTTC
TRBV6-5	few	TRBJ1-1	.	CASSYDRPNTEAFF	TGTGCCAGCAGTTACGACAGGCCGAACACTGAAGCTTTCTTT
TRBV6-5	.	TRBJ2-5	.	CASSYNRLTRDGETQYF	TGTGCCAGCAGTTACAATCGCCTGACTAGAGATGGAGAGACCCAGTACTTC
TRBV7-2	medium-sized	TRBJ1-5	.	CASSRDSNQPQHF	TGTGCCAGCAGCAGAGATAGCAATCAGCCCCAGCATTTT
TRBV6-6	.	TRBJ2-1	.	CASSSPYNEQFF	TGTGCCAGCAGCTCCCCCTACAATGAGCAGTTCTTC
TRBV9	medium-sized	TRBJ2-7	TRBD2	CASSEAAGGTYEQYF	TGTGCCAGCAGCGAAGCGGCGGGAGGGACCTACGAGCAGTACTTC
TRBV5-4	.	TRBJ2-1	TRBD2	CASSLAGGNEQFF	TGTGCCAGCAGCTTGGCGGGAGGTAATGAGCAGTTCTTC
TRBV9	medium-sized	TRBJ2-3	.	CASSVWTASTDTQYF	TGTGCCAGCAGCGTTTGGACAGCGAGCACAGATACGCAGTATTTT
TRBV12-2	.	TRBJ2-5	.	CASRTRRTGETQYF	TGTGCAAGTCGCACCCGAAGGACAGGAGAGACCCAGTACTTC
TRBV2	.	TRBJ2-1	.	CASSEELEEQFF	TGTGCCAGCAGTGAAGAACTTGAGGAGCAGTTCTTC
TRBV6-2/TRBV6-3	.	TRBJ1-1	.	CASRPAGMNTEAFF	TGTGCCAGCAGGCCAGCAGGGATGAACACTGAAGCTTTCTTT
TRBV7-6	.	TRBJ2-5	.	CASSEGGETQYF	TGTGCCAGCAGCGAGGGCGGGGAGACCCAGTACTTC
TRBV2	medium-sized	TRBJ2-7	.	CASSTKRTSYEQYF	TGTGCCAGCAGTACCAAACGGACTTCCTACGAGCAGTACTTC
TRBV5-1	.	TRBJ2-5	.	CASKFEGGETQYF	TGCGCCAGCAAGTTTGAGGGTGGGGAGACCCAGTACTTC
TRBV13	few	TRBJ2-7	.	CASSFLGGEQYF	TGTGCCAGCAGCTTTTTAGGTGGAGAGCAGTACTTC
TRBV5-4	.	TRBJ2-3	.	CASSMELGDTQYF	TGTGCCAGCAGCATGGAGTTAGGAGATACGCAGTATTTT
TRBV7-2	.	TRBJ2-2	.	CASSLGRLNTGELFF	TGTGCCAGCAGCTTAGGCCGGCTGAACACCGGGGAGCTGTTTTTT
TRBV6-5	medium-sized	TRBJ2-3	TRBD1	CASSPDRDTDTQYF	TGTGCCAGCAGCCCGGACAGGGATACAGATACGCAGTATTTT
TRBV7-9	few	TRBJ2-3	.	CASSLSVSTDTQYF	TGTGCCAGCAGCTTAAGTGTGAGCACAGATACGCAGTATTTT
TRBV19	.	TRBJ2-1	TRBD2	CASNDIAGVGYNEQFF	TGTGCCAGTAACGACATAGCGGGAGTAGGCTACAATGAGCAGTTCTTC
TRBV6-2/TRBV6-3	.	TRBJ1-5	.	CASSYRETAKVDNQPQHF	TGTGCCAGCAGTTACAGGGAGACGGCCAAGGTTGACAATCAGCCCCAGCATTTT
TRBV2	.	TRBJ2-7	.	CAIRRSGSSYEQYF	TGTGCCATCAGACGGTCTGGCAGCTCCTACGAGCAGTACTTC
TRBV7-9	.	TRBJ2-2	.	CASSPRDTGGELFF	TGTGCCAGCAGCCCCCGGGACACCGGAGGGGAGCTGTTTTTT
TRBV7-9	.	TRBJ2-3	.	CASSSTLGATDTQYF	TGTGCCAGCAGCTCCACTCTAGGGGCCACAGATACGCAGTATTTT
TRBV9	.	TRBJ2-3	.	CASSVGGEDTQYF	TGTGCCAGCAGCGTAGGAGGGGAGGATACGCAGTATTTT
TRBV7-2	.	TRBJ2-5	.	CASSLAQRKETQYF	TGTGCCAGCAGCTTAGCTCAGAGAAAAGAGACCCAGTACTTC
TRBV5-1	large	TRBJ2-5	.	CASSLFQETQYF	TGCGCCAGCAGCTTGTTCCAAGAGACCCAGTACTTC
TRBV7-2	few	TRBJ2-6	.	CASSHRSSGANVLTF	TGTGCCAGCAGCCACAGGTCCTCTGGGGCCAACGTCCTGACTTTC
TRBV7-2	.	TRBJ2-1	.	CASSSALGNEQFF	TGTGCCAGCAGCTCCGCCCTCGGGAATGAGCAGTTCTTC
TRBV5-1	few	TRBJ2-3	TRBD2	CASSLTASGITDTQYF	TGCGCCAGCAGCTTGACGGCTAGCGGGATCACAGATACGCAGTATTTT
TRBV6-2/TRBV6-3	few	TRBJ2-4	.	CASSPDAGQAKNIQYF	TGTGCCAGCAGTCCGGACGCCGGACAGGCCAAAAACATTCAGTACTTC